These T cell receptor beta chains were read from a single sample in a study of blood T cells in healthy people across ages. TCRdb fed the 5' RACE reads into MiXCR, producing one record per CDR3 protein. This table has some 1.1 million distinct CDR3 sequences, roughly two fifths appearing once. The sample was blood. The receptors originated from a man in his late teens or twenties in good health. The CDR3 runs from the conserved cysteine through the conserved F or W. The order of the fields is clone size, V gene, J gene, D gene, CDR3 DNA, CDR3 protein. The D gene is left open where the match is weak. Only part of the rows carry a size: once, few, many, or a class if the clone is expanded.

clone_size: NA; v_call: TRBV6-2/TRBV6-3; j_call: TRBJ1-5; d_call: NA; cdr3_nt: TGTGCCAGCAGACTCGGGTCTCGGGGCAATCAGCCCCAGCATTTT; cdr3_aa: CASRLGSRGNQPQHF
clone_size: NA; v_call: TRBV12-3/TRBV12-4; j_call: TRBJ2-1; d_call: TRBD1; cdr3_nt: TGTGCCAGCAGTTCCCCGGGACAGGGGGCTTTGAATGAGCAGTTCTTC; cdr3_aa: CASSSPGQGALNEQFF
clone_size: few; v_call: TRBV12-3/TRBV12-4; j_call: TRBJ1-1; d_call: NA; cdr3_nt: TGTGCCAGCAGGGGAGGGAAGACTGAAGCTTTCTTT; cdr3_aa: CASRGGKTEAFF
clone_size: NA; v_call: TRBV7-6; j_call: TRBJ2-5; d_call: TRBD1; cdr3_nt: TGTGCCAGCAGCTTAGAGGGGACAGGGGGAGAGACCCAGTACTTC; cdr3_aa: CASSLEGTGGETQYF
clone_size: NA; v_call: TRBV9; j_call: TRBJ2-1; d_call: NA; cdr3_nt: TGTGCCAGCAGCGTAGCCAGGGTCTCAAGCTCCTACAATGAGCAGTTCTTC; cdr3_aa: CASSVARVSSSYNEQFF
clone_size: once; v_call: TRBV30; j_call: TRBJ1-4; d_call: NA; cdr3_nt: TGTGCCTGGAGCGGAACTAATGAAAAACCGTTTTTT; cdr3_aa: CAWSGTNEKPFF
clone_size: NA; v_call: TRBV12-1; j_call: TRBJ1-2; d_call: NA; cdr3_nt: TGTGCCAGCAGTTCTCCGGACAGCTACACCTTC; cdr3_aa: CASSSPDSYTF
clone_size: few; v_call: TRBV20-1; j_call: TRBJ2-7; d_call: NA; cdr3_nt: TGCAGTGCTAGAGAAATAGGGAGGAGCGACGAGCAGTACTTC; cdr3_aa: CSAREIGRSDEQYF
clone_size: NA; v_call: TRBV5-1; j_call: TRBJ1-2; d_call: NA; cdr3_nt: TGCGCCAGCAGCTTAGCCGTGAACAGTAACTATGGCTACACCTTC; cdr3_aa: CASSLAVNSNYGYTF
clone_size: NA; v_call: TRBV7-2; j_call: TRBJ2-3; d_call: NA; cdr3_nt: TGTGCCAGCAGCCTAAGGGGCAGGGTCACAGATACGCAGTATTTT; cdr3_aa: CASSLRGRVTDTQYF
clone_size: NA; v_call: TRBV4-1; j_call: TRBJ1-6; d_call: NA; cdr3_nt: TGCGCCAGCAGCCAAGATATAGGTTCACCCCTCCACTTT; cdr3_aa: CASSQDIGSPLHF
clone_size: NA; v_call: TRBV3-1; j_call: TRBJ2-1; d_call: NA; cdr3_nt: TGTGCCGGCAGCCGATATGAGGGTGGTGAGCAGTTCTTC; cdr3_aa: CAGSRYEGGEQFF
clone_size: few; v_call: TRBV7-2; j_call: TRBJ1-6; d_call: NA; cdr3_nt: TGTGCCAGCAGCTTAGGAGCGCTTGGGAATATTCCCCTCCACTTT; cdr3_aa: CASSLGALGNIPLHF
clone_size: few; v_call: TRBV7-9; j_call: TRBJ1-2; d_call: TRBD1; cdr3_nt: TGTGCCAGCAGCTTAGGTGTGACAGGGTATTATGGCTACACCTTC; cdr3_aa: CASSLGVTGYYGYTF
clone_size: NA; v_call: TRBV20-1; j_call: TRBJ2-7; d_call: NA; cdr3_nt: TGCAGTGCTATAGGGGATCTGGACGAGCAGTACTTC; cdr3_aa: CSAIGDLDEQYF
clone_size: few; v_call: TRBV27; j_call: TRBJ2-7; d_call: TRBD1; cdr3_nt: TGTGCCAGCAGTTTATCGCAGGGGGAAGCGTCCTACGAGCAGTACTTC; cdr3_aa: CASSLSQGEASYEQYF
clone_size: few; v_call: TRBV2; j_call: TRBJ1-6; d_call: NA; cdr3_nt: TGTGCCAGCAGTACAGGGCGGAATTCACCCCTCCACTTT; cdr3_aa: CASSTGRNSPLHF